The entry that follows covers one T cell receptor beta chain sequence. Germline assignment: CDR1 SQVTM and CDR2 ANQGSEA. This CDR3 is 13 amino acids long. J gave up 4 bases and V 5 bases, and 1 base lay outside the gene matches. The sample belongs to a study of PD-1 blockade in classical Hodgkin lymphoma. Measured with immunoSEQ multiplex PCR; TCRdb has only the in-frame clones, and not every one. This sample yields about 36,000 clones, of which 69% are seen a single time; 13% to 15% belongs to the top ten. Patients all relapsed after autologous stem cell transplantation, and there was variation in brentuximab vedotin exposure.

The TCR comes from a human donor with classical Hodgkin lymphoma. V gene TRBV29-1 combines with J gene TRBJ2-2; 10 nucleotides match TRBD2. The source material was peripheral blood mononuclear cells (PBMCs), sampled before the second cycle of nivolumab. CDR3 bases: TGCAGCGTTAGCGGGAGGGTCACCGGGGAGCTGTTTTTT. Its translation is CSVSGRVTGELFF.